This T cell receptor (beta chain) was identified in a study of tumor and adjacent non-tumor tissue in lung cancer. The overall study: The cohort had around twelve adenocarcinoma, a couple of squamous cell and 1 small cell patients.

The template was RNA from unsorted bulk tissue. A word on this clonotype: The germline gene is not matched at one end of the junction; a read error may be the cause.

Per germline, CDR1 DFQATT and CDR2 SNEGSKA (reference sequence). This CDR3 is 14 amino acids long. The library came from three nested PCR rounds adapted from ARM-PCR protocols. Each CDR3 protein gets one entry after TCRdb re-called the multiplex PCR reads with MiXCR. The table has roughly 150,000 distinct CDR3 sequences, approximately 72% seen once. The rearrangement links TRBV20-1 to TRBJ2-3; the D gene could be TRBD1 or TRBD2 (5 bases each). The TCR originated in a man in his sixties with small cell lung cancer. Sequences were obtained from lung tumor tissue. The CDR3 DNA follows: TGCAGTGCTAAGGCACTAGTGGGACCGGATATGCAGTATTTT. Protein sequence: CSAKALVGPDMQYF.